What follows is one T cell receptor (beta chain) and its context. Antigen: not known. This sample was included in a study of T cell responses to AZD1222 COVID-19 vaccine. Trimming removed 1 base from V and 3 bases from J, with 9 bases in between. Germline lookup yields CDR1 LNHDA and CDR2 SQIVND (reference sequence). CDR3 length: 14 residues. The study, taken as a whole, reports: Breadth and depth of Spike-specific TCRs rose after two AZD1222 doses. Donors were mostly white British, more females; clonal diversity possibly underestimated.

Assay: immunoSEQ multiplex PCR; the TCRdb copy retains only in-frame clones and omits some. The repertoire holds roughly 70,000 clones, with just over 90% as singletons. The rearrangement uses TRBV19 and TRBJ1-1; D is uncertain. Sequences were derived from peripheral blood, sampled 28 days after the second dose of the MenACWY control vaccine. This TCR was sampled from an adult who received the MenACWY meningococcal vaccine as a control. CDR3 region: CASSIGSVDTEAFF. The CDR3 bases are TGTGCCAGTAGTATAGGAAGCGTGGACACTGAAGCTTTCTTT.